Reported below is one TCR beta chain. This sample is part of a study of blood T cell repertoires in COVID-19. Germline trimming cut 2 bases from V and 11 bases from J; bases unmatched to any gene: 8. This CDR3 region has 13 residues. CDR1 and CDR2 (germline): MNHEY, SVGAGI. Original data processing: Reference gene primer amplification in the assay estimated nucleated cell counts. Assay: immunoSEQ multiplex PCR; the TCRdb copy retains only in-frame clones and omits some. Clone size and the V and J calls come from that table; the DNA yielded D and trimming. The repertoire holds over 200,000 clones, about 85% seen once, with around a sixth in the top ten.

The genes are TRBV6-5 and TRBJ1-1, with 7 bases lining up with TRBD1. Sequenced input: PBMCs or T cells enriched from blood (not recorded which). This TCR derives from a man in his forties who had recovered from COVID-19. The CDR3 spells CASSYATGQRAFF. The CDR3 nucleotides read TGTGCCAGCAGTTACGCAACGGGACAGCGTGCTTTCTTT.